This TCR beta chain derives from a study of blood T cells in healthy people across ages. This CDR3 has 13 residues. Germline V gene lookup returns CDR1 SQVTM and CDR2 ANQGSEA. Caucasian individuals from Russia who were healthy and aged roughly 6 to 95 acted as donors. A sample-barcoded 5' primer and a J-beta primer mix were used in a second PCR of about 6 to 12 cycles. MiXCR, applied by TCRdb to the 5' RACE reads, yields one record per CDR3 protein. The table has 780,000 or so distinct CDR3 sequences, roughly 56% seen once. As to this clonotype: Relative to the germline gene, one junction end is altered; a read error may explain this.

The TCR originated in a man aged 40-49 years in good health. The specimen sequenced was blood. V gene TRBV29-1 combines with J gene TRBJ2-7, with D uncertain. The CDR3 region has the DNA TGCGGCGTTGCTGCTGGGTTCGGGTACGAGCAGTACTTC. Its translation: CGVAAGFGYEQYF.